This TCR beta chain was identified during a study of blood T cell repertoires in COVID-19. Study summary: Samples of COVID-19 (acute and convalescent) were obtained from the United States, Italy and Spain. T cells, B-cell-depleted T cells, or PBMCs provided the cDNA or gDNA that served as material.

Per the study methods: Scientists estimated how many nucleated cells there were by amplifying reference gene primers. Sequencing used immunoSEQ multiplex PCR; TCRdb keeps in-frame clones, though not all of them. The DNA was the basis for D and trimming; V, J and clone size are from that table. Of around 120,000 clones in the sample, around nine tenths are singletons; the top ten hold approximately 8%. The germline V gene has CDR1 MNHEY and CDR2 SVGAGI. The CDR3 is made up of 16 amino acids. The V gene lost 0 bases and the J gene lost 1 base, with 9 bases spanning the gap. This clone was counted a single time.

The receptor was derived from a man aged 45-65 years with acute or convalescent COVID-19. V and J are TRBV6-5 and TRBJ2-2; tentatively, D is TRBD2 (5 bases). The sample taken for sequencing was peripheral blood. Here the CDR3 reads CASSYSSGKNTGELFF. CDR3 in DNA: TGTGCCAGCAGTTACTCATCGGGAAAGAACACCGGGGAGCTGTTTTTT.